This T cell receptor (beta chain) emerged from a study of shared clonotypes between healthy human individuals. Study details: Contributing individuals were two females and three males aged 18 to 49.

Trimming shortened V by 4 bases and J by 3 bases, and 4 bases separated the two germline ends. The CDR3 runs 11 residues. Germline V gives CDR1 MDHEN, CDR2 SYDVKM. Each cell subset's genomic DNA was divided evenly among several immunoSEQ plates. Repertoires were generated with immunoSEQ multiplex PCR, while TCRdb's copy carries only in-frame clones and drops some. The data show about 92,000 clones, approximately 70% seen once. This clone has a handful of counts. Antigen specificity is unknown. A much larger clone sits a single nucleotide away, making a read error possible. Other DNA sequences in the same sample also yield this CDR3. Study-level results: Non-shared clonotypes had lower generation probabilities than clonotypes shared by all four sorted-subset donors.

The TCR sequence derives from a man aged 30-40 years in good health. The chain couples TRBV28 to TRBJ2-7; the D is unclear. The sequenced sample was memory CD8+ T cells sorted from blood. Subset denoted: CD45RO+ cells pooled with CCR7-negative TemRA cells. The CDR3 reads CASSSYYEQYF. For the CDR3, the DNA is TGTGCCAGCAGTTCGTACTACGAGCAGTACTTC.